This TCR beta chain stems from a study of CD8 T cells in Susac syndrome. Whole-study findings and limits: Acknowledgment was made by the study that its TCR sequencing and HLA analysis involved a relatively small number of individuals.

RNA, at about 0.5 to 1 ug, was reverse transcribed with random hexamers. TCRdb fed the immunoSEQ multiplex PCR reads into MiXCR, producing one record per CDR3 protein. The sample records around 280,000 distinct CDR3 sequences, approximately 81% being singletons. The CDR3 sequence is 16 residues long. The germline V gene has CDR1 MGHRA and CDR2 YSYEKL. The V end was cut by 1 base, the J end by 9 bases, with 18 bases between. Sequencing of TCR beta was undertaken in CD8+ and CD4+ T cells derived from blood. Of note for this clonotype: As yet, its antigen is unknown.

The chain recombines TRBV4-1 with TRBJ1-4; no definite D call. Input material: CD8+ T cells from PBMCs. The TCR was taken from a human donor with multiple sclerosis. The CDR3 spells CASSQGALAPGKKLFF. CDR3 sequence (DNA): TGCGCCAGCAGCCAAGGGGCCTTGGCCCCGGGGAAAAAACTGTTTTTT.